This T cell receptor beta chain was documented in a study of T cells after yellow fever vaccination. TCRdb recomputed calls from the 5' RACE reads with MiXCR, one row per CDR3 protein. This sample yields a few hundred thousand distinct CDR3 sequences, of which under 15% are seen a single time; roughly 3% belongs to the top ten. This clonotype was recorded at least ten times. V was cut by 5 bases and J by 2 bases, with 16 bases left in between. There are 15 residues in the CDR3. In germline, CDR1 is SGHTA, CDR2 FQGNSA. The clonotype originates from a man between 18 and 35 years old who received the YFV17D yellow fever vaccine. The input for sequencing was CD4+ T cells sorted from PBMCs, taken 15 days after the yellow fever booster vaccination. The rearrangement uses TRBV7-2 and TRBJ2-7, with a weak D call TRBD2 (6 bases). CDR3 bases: TGTGCCAGCAGCCTCTTGGCGGGGAACGCCTACGAGCAGTACTTC. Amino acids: CASSLLAGNAYEQYF.